This TCR beta chain was identified in a study of shared clonotypes between healthy human individuals. Study conclusions and caveats: Sampling was confined to blood; repertoires within tissues likely differ.

V gave up 5 bases and J gave up 2 bases, with 16 bases separating them. Germline assignment: CDR1 MDHEN and CDR2 SYDVKM. The CDR3 has 15 amino acids. This clone was picked up one time. Its antigen is still unknown. The unsorted PBMC replicate PCRs were performed with 300 to 350 ng DNA, some 32,000 T cell genomes. In the original workflow: ImmunoSEQ junction-only sequences lacked quality scores, so their filtering differed. Some clones are missing from TCRdb's copy, which holds only in-frame ones; the method was immunoSEQ multiplex PCR. V and J calls and clone size are as listed in that table; D and trimming were resolved from the DNA. The repertoire holds over 400,000 clones, 81% seen once, with 10% to 15% in the top ten.

Sequencing was done on a sample of PBMCs. The chain combines TRBV28 with TRBJ2-7; a possible D gene is TRBD2 (6 bases). The TCR comes from a woman aged 40 to 49 in good health. Some clones in this sample may be carry-over from other donors' samples. CDR3 sequence: CASSVTSGGTYEQYF. In nucleotides, the CDR3 is TGTGCCAGCAGTGTCACATCCGGGGGTACCTACGAGCAGTACTTC.